The 19 T cell receptor beta chains listed next were all sequenced from one sample in a study of memory CD4+ T cells and cytomegalovirus serostatus. The repertoire was sequenced with immunoSEQ multiplex PCR; TCRdb's copy has only in-frame clones and lacks some. The sample records roughly 49,000 clones, 70% to 85% being singletons. Single viable CD3+CD4+CD8-CD45RO+ cells were sorted as the memory CD4+ T cells. Sequenced material: memory CD4+ T cells from blood. The receptors originated from an adult in good health and CMV-seronegative.

The chain employs TRBV5-4 and TRBJ2-3; 8 nucleotides align to TRBD1. The CDR3 is made up of 16 amino acids. The germline V gene has CDR1 SGHNT and CDR2 YYREEE (reference sequence). V was pared by 0 bases and J by 0 bases, with 3 bases of the junction left unmatched. The CDR3 loop reads CASSLGGQGSTDTQYF. CDR3 bases: TGTGCCAGCAGCTTGGGCGGACAGGGAAGCACAGATACGCAGTATTTT. Drawing the rest from reference TRBV5-4 and TRBJ2-3, the complete variable domain is ETGVTQSPTHLIKTRGQQVTLRCSSQSGHNTVSWYQQALGQGPQFIFQYYREEENGRGNFPPRFSGLQFPNYSSELNVNALELDDSALYLCASSLGGQGSTDTQYFGPGTRLTVL.

Notes on this clone: The same CDR3 arises from other DNA sequences in this sample as well. The CDR3 coding sequence is TGTGCCAGCAGCTTAGCGGGCTCGAACACTGAAGCTTTCTTT. Translation gives CASSLAGSNTEAFF. This chain connects TRBV7-2 to TRBJ1-1, with no clear D. The length of the CDR3 is 14 residues. The ends were cut back, 0 bases at V and 1 base at J, with 6 bases in the middle. Germline V CDR1 and CDR2: SGHTA, FQGNSA.

CDR3 coding DNA: TGTGCCAGCAGCTTAAGTTCGGGCGCGAATCAGCCCCAGCATTTT. Protein product: CASSLSSGANQPQHF. The chain has TRBV7-6 and TRBJ1-5; no firm D call. This CDR3 is 15 amino acids long. V lost 2 bases, J lost 4 bases, and 12 bases lay in between. Germline values: CDR1 SGHVS, CDR2 FNYEAQ.

CDR3 protein: CASSPQGIGYGYTF. CDR3 DNA: TGTGCCAGTAGTCCGCAGGGGATAGGCTATGGCTACACCTTC. The J gene is TRBJ1-2, the V gene TRBV19; tentatively, D is TRBD1 (6 bases). The ends were cut back, 5 bases at V and 4 bases at J, with 14 bases in the middle. The CDR3 totals 14 residues. Germline loops: CDR1 LNHDA, CDR2 SQIVND (reference sequence).

This clone was detected only a few times. Other nucleotide sequences in the sample specify the same CDR3. This chain links TRBV14 with TRBJ2-7; D gene unclear. In germline, CDR1 is SGHDN, CDR2 FVKESK. This CDR3 has 12 amino acids. The V end lost 1 base, the J end lost 4 bases, and 5 bases lay between the germline ends. DNA of the CDR3: TGTGCCAGCAGCCAAGTGGGGTACGAGCAGTACTTC. Protein product: CASSQVGYEQYF.

The CDR3 loop reads CASSLADLITEAFF. CDR3 nucleotides: TGTGCCAGCAGCTTAGCCGATCTCATCACTGAAGCTTTCTTT. The chain combines TRBV7-2 with TRBJ1-1; D gene ambiguous. Per the germline V gene, CDR1 is SGHTA and CDR2 is FQGNSA. The CDR3 runs to 14 residues. Trimming removed 0 bases at V and 4 bases at J, with 9 bases between.

The chain employs TRBV29-1 and TRBJ2-7, with D perhaps TRBD1 (7 bases). Trimming cost V 4 bases and J 0 bases, with 16 bases left between them. Germline CDR1 reads SQVTM; CDR2 reads ANQGSEA. The CDR3 sequence is 15 residues long. In DNA, the CDR3 is TGCAGCGTTGGTGGAATGCAGGGGGGCTCCTACGAGCAGTACTTC. This codes for CSVGGMQGGSYEQYF.

The V call is TRBV5-1, the J call TRBJ2-7; D possibly corresponds to TRBD2 (5 bases). Germline loops: CDR1 SGHRS, CDR2 YFSETQ. This CDR3 has 12 residues. V was cut by 4 bases and J by 3 bases, with 8 bases left in between. In DNA, the CDR3 is TGCGCCAGCAGCGAGGGAAACTACGAGCAGTACTTC. Amino acids: CASSEGNYEQYF. Full variable domain (remainder filled in from reference TRBV5-1 and TRBJ2-7): KAGVTQTPRYLIKTRGQQVTLSCSPISGHRSVSWYQQTPGQGLQFLFEYFSETQRNKGNFPGRFSGRQFSNSRSEMNVSTLELGDSALYLCASSEGNYEQYFGPGTRLTVT.

The chain is built from TRBV7-6 and TRBJ1-1; D is ambiguous. The V gene lost 2 bases and the J gene lost 0 bases, with 10 bases spanning the gap. From germline, CDR1 is SGHVS and CDR2 FNYEAQ. The CDR3 runs to 15 residues. The CDR3 DNA reads as TGTGCCAGCAGCTTAACCGCTTCCCTGAACACTGAAGCTTTCTTT. Translated: CASSLTASLNTEAFF.

The chain is built from TRBV4-3 and TRBJ2-3; D is ambiguous. The CDR3 is 17 amino acids. The germline V and J ends were trimmed by 0 bases and 1 base, with 14 bases remaining between them. Per the germline V gene, CDR1 is LGHNA and CDR2 is YSLEER. The CDR3 nucleotides are TGCGCCAGCAGCCAAGAGGCCATACTTGGGGGCACAGATACGCAGTATTTT. It specifies CASSQEAILGGTDTQYF.

The V and J genes are TRBV7-2 and TRBJ2-3, with TRBD2 identical over 9 bases. J was trimmed by 9 bases and V by 2 bases; bases with no gene match: 15. The germline V gene has CDR1 SGHTA and CDR2 FQGNSA. The CDR3 extends over 17 amino acids. The CDR3 nucleotides read TGTGCCAGCAGCTTAAGTTATCGCGGGGGGGATGAGAACACGCAGTATTTT. As protein: CASSLSYRGGDENTQYF.

The genes are TRBV10-3 and TRBJ1-2; D is uncertain. This CDR3 spans 15 amino acids. CDR1 and CDR2 from the germline V gene are ENHRY and SYGVKD. The V and J ends lost 9 bases and 1 base respectively, with 18 bases between them. The DNA for the CDR3 is TGTGCCATGTCCTCGAACATAGGAGATAACTATGGCTACACCTTC. It encodes CAMSSNIGDNYGYTF.

V usage is TRBV20-1 and J usage is TRBJ2-5, with D possibly being TRBD2 (6 bases). The germline V and J ends were trimmed by 7 bases and 4 bases, with 7 bases remaining between them. This CDR3 spans 10 amino acids. CDR1 is DFQATT, CDR2 SNEGSKA, per germline (reference sequence). CDR3 nucleotides: TGCAGTGGGGGGGTAGAGACCCAGTACTTC. This codes for CSGGVETQYF.

This clone appeared a few times. The chain uses TRBV6-6 and TRBJ1-2; D unclear. Germline CDR1 reads MNHNY; CDR2 reads SVGAGI (reference sequence). Trimming left V 6 bases short and J 4 bases short, with 15 bases between. This CDR3 has 14 amino acids. Here the CDR3 reads CASSQRQDSYGYTF. The CDR3 DNA sequence: TGTGCCAGCAGCCAGCGGCAGGACTCCTATGGCTACACCTTC.

J is TRBJ2-2 and V is TRBV4-2; 7 nucleotides agree with TRBD1. The trim removed 0 bases at V and 6 bases at J, leaving 1 base unmatched. Germline assignment: CDR1 LGHNA and CDR2 YNFKEQ. The CDR3 contains 14 residues. CDR3 sequence: CASSQDQGAGELFF. For the CDR3, the DNA is TGTGCCAGCAGCCAAGATCAGGGGGCCGGGGAGCTGTTTTTT.

The chain uses TRBV6-5 and TRBJ1-2; unclear D gene. CDR3 length: 12 residues. Germline loops: CDR1 MNHEY, CDR2 SVGAGI. Trimming stripped 10 bases from V and 8 bases from J, with 17 bases between. In DNA form, the CDR3 reads TGTGCCACGGGGTCGATAGGGAGAGGCTACACCTTC. It specifies CATGSIGRGYTF.

The chain links TRBV5-6 to TRBJ1-3; 9 bases match TRBD1. With V trimmed by 0 bases and J by 2 bases, 9 bases remained unmatched. From germline, CDR1 is SGHDT and CDR2 YYEEEE. The CDR3 sequence is 18 residues long. This CDR3 is CASSLEGQGRRTGNTIYF. As DNA, the CDR3 is TGTGCCAGCAGCTTGGAGGGACAGGGTCGGAGAACTGGAAACACCATATATTTT. The variable domain in full, completed from reference TRBV5-6 and TRBJ1-3, reads DAGVTQSPTHLIKTRGQQVTLRCSPKSGHDTVSWYQQALGQGPQFIFQYYEEEERQRGNFPDRFSGHQFPNYSSELNVNALLLGDSALYLCASSLEGQGRRTGNTIYFGEGSWLTVV.

The rearrangement links TRBV19 to TRBJ2-7; 8 nucleotides align to TRBD1. CDR3 length equals 14 residues. V was clipped by 7 bases and J by 7 bases; unmatched bases: 12. The germline gives CDR1 LNHDA, CDR2 SQIVND (reference sequence). The CDR3 reads CASTQRTGYGEQYF. In DNA, the CDR3 is TGTGCCAGTACTCAGCGGACAGGGTATGGGGAGCAGTACTTC.

The chain has TRBV30 and TRBJ2-4; a possible D gene is TRBD1 (6 bases). Trimming removed 4 bases at V and 0 bases at J, with 10 bases between. Germline CDR1 and CDR2: GTSNPN and SVGIG (reference sequence). The CDR3 runs 14 residues. CDR3 sequence (DNA): TGTGCCTGGAATGGACAGCTAGCCAAAAACATTCAGTACTTC. It encodes CAWNGQLAKNIQYF.